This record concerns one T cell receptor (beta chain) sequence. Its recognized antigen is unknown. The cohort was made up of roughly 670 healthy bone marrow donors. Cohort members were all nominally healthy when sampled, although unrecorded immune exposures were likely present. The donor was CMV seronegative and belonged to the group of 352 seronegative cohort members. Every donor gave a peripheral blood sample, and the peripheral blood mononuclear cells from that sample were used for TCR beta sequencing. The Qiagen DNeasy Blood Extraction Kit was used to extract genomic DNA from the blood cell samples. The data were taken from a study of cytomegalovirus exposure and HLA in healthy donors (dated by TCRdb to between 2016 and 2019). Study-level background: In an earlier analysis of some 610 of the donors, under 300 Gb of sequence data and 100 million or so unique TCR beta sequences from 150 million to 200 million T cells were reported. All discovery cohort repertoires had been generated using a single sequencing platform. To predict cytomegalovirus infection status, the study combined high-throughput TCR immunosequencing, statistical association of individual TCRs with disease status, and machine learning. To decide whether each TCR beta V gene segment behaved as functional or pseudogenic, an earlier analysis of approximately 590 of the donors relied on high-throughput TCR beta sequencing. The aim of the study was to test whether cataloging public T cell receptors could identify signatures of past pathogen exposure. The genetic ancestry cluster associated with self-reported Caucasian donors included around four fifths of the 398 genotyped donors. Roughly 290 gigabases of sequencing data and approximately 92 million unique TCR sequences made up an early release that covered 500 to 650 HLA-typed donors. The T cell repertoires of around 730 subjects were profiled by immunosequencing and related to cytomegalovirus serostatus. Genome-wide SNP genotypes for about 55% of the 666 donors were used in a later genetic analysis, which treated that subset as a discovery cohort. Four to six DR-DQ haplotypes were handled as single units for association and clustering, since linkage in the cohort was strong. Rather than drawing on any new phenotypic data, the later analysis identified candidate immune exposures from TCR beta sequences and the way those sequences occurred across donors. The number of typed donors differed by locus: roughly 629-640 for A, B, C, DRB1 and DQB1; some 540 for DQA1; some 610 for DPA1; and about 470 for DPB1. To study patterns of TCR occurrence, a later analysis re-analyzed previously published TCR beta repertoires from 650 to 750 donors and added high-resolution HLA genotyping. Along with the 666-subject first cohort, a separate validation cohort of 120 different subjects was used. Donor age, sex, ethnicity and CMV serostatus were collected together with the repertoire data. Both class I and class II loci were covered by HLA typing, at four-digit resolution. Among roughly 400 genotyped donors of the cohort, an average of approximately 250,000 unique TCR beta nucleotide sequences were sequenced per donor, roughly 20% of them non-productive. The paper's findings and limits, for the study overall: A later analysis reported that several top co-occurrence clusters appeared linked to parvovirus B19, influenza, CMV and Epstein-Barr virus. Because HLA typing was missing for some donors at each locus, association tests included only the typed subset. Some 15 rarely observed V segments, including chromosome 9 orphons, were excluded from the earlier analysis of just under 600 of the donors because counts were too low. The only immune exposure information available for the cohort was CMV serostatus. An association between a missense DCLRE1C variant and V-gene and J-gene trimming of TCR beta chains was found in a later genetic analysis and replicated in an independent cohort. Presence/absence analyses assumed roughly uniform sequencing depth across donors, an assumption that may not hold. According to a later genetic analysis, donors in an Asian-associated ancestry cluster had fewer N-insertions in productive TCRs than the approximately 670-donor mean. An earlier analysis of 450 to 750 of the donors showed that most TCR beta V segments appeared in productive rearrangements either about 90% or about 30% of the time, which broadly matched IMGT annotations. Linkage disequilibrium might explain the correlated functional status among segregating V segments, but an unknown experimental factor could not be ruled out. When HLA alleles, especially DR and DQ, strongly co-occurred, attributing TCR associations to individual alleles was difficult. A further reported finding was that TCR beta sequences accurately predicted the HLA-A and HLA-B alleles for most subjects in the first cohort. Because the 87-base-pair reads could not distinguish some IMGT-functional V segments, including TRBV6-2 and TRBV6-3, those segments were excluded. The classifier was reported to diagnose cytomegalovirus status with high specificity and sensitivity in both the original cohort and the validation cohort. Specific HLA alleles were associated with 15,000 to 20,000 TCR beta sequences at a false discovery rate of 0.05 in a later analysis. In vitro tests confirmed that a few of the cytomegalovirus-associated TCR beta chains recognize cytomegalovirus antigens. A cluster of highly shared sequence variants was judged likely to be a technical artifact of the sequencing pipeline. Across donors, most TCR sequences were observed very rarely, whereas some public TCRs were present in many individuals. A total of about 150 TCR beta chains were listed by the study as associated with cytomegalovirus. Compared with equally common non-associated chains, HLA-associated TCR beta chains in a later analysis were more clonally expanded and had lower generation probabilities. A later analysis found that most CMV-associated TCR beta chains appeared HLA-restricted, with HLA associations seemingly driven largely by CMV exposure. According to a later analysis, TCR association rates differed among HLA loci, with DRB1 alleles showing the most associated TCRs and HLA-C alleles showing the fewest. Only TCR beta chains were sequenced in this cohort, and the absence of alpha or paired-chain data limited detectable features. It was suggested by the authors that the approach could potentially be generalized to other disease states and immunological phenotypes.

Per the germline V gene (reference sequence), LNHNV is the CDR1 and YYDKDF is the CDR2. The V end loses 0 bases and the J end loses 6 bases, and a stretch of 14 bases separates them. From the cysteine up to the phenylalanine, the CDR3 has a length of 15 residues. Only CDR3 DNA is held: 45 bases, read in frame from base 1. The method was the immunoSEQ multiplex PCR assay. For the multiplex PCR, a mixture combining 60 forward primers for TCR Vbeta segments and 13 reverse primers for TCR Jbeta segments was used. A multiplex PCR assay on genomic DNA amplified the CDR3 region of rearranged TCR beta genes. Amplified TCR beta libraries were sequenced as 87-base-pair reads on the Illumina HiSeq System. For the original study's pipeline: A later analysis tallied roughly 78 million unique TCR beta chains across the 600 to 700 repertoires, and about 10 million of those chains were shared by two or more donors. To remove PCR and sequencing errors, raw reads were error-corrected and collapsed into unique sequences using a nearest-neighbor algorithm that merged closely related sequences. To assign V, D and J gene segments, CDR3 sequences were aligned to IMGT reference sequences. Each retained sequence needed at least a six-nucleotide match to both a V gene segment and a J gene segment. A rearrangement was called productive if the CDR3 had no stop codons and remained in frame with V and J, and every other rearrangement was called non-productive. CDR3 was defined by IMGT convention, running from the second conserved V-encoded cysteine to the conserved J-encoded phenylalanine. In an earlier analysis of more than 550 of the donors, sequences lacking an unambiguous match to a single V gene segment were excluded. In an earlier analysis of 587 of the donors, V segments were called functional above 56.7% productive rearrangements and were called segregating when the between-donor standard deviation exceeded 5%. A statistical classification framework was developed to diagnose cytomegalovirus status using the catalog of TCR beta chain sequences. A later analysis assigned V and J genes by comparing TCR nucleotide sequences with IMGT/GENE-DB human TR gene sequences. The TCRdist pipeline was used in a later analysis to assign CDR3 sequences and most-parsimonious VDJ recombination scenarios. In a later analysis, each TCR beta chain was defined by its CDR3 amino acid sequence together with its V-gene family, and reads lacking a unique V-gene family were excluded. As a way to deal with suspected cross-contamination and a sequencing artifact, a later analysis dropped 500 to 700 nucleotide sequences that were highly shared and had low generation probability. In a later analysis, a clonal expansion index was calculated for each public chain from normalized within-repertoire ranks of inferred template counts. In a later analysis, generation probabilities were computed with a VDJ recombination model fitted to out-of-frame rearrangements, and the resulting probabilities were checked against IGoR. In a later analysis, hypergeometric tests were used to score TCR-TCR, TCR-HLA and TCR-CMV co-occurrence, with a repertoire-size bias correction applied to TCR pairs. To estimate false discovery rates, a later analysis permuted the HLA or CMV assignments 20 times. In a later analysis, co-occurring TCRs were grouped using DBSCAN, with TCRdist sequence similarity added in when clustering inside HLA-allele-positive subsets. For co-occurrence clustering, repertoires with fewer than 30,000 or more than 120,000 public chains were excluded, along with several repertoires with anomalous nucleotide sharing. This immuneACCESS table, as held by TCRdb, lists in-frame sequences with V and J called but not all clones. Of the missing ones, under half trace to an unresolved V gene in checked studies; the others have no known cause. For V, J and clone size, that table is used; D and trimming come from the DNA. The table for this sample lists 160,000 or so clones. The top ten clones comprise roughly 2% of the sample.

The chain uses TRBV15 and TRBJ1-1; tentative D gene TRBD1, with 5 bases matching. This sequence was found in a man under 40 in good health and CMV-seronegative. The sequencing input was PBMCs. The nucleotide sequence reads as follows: TGTGCCACCAGCAGAGATCGGGCCAGGGCCCCTGAAGCTTTCTTT. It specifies CATSRDRARAPEAFF.